This T cell receptor beta chain was retrieved from a study of OX40 agonist ivuxolimab in advanced cancers. Study overall: Partial responses were achieved by three patients, one with hepatocellular carcinoma and two with cutaneous melanoma. General observations from the study: Normalized T-cell clonal expansion was also low in some nonresponders. Compared with CD4+, CD8+ T cells on average had more expanded clones.

TCRdb's table, derived via immunoSEQ multiplex PCR, lists solely in-frame clones and lacks some. The sample carries 65,000 to 95,000 clones, about 91% recorded once. The CDR3 length is 16 residues. The trim removed 2 bases at V and 7 bases at J, leaving 5 bases unmatched. Germline CDR1 SNHLY, CDR2 FYNNEI. To note about this clone: The antigen is not known.

The receptor was isolated from an adult with an advanced solid tumor such as melanoma, head and neck, liver or kidney cancer. J is TRBJ2-2 and V is TRBV2, with 12 bases identical to TRBD1. The starting material was CD4+ or CD8+ T cells sorted from blood, obtained in a trial of the OX40 agonist ivuxolimab. The CDR3 here is CASSEQGQGANGELFF. The CDR3 coding sequence is TGTGCCAGCAGTGAACAGGGACAGGGGGCAAACGGGGAGCTGTTTTTT.